The 2 T cell receptor beta chains below come from one sample, sequenced in a study of regulatory T cells in long-lasting Graves disease. Sequencing libraries for TCR beta were prepared with iRepertoire HTBI primers and Arm-PCR of CDR3 regions. TCRdb called the multiplex PCR reads again in MiXCR, with one record for every CDR3 protein. The sample shows over 450,000 distinct CDR3 sequences, around 13% of them seen only once. Regarding time point: newly diagnosed GD, antithyroid drugs for less than 3 months. The TCR library was made from RNA that had been extracted from PBMCs in TRIzol. These data were likewise used in another study, on T cells in Graves' hyperthyroidism and ophthalmopathy.

The source material was peripheral blood mononuclear cells (PBMCs), sampled at new diagnosis, from a patient treated with antithyroid drugs. The receptors here all came from a woman in her twenties or thirties with Graves disease.

This clonotype was picked up a small number of times. This chain connects TRBV18 to TRBJ2-1, with D uncertain. The V end lost 2 bases, the J end lost 5 bases, and 10 bases lay between the germline ends. From germline, CDR1 is KGHSH and CDR2 LQKENI. CDR3 length: 14 residues. CDR3 loop: CASSPTYTDNEQFF. The CDR3, as DNA: TGTGCCAGCTCACCAACCTACACCGACAATGAGCAGTTCTTC.

The J gene is TRBJ2-1, the V gene TRBV11-2; TRBD1 might be the D (7 bases). The V gene lost 6 bases and the J gene lost 6 bases, with 12 bases spanning the gap. The CDR3 totals 13 residues. Germline V gives CDR1 SGHAT, CDR2 FQNNGV. CDR3 in DNA: TGTGCCAGCAGTGGGCAGGGGGGCAATGAGCAGTTCTTC. Protein product: CASSGQGGNEQFF.